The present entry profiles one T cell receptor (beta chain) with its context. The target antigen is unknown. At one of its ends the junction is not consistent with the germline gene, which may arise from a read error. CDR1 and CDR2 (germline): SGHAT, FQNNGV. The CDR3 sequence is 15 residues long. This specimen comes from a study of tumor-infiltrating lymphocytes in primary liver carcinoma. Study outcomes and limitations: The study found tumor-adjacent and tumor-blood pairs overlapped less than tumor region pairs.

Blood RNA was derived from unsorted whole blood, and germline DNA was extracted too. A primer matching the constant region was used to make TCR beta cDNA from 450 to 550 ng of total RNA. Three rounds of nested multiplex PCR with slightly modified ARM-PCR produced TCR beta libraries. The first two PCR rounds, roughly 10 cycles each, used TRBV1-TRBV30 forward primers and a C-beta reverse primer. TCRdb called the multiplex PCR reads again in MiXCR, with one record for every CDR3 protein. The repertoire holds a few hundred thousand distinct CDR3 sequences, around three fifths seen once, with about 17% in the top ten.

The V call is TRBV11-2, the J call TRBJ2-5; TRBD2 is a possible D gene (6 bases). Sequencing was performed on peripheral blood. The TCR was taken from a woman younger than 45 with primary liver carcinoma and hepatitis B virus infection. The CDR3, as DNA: TGTGTCAGCAGCGTCGTCGGAGGGAGTCCAGAGGCCCAGTACTTC. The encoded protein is CVSSVVGGSPEAQYF.